The present T cell receptor (beta chain) was sequenced within a study of T cell responses to AZD1222 COVID-19 vaccine (dated by TCRdb to about 2021). Regarding the complete study: A total of 230 to 250 trial participants underwent TCR sequencing, of whom some 200 had received two doses of AZD1222 and 26 had received two doses of the MenACWY control vaccine. Trial participants were enrolled into age subgroups of 18-55, 56-69 and 70-plus years, which contained around 150, 28 and 57 TCR-sequenced participants, respectively. General study outcomes and caveats: The vaccine-associated CD4 TCRs covered the entire spike protein, and the dominant responses fell in regions 160-218 and 743-854. Nearly half of unique spike-specific TCRs reportedly recognized epitopes outside regions mutated in the B.1.351 and B.1.1.7 variants. Participants were mostly white British and included more females than males, and it was suggested by the authors that clonal diversity may have been underestimated. Only 5 to 7 AZD1222 recipients were SARS-CoV-2 seropositive at baseline, limiting conclusions about previously exposed vaccinees. After two AZD1222 doses, spike-specific TCR breadth and depth were significantly higher than at day 0 and than in MenACWY recipients. In the small 56-69-year group, the increase in depth fell short of significance, most likely because of low power. Because no day 14 peak-response samples were available, repertoires were characterized only after the peak T cell response.

Details on this clone: This receptor's antigen is unknown. Base quality data are lacking; no much larger clone is found one base away.

The CDR3 regions of human TCRbeta chains were subjected to immunosequencing. The published analysis was carried out like this. Repertoire TCRs were matched against a reference library of SARS-CoV-2-specific TCRs generated with the MIRA antigen-specificity platform. Breadth was defined as the fraction of unique TCRs that were SARS-CoV-2-associated. Depth was defined as the fraction of total T cells that were SARS-CoV-2-associated. Using the MIRA data, each spike-specific TCR was mapped to the spike region that the TCR reacts to and placed in a CD4 or CD8 class. Log10-transformed breadth and depth values were compared by one-way ANOVA with Sidak's multiple comparisons tests. The source is immuneACCESS, and TCRdb retained only in-frame sequences with V and J called. Part of the clones is not carried over; for the studies checked, unresolved V genes explain less than half of this, and the remainder is unexplained. From that table come the V and J calls and clone size; the DNA was used to work out D and trimming. The sample contains some 42,000 clones, 65% to 85% of them found a single time. The ten largest clones represent approximately 20% of the sample.

Germline trimming amounts to 2 bases on V and 2 bases on J, with 3 as the count of junction bases outside the gene matches. Spanning cysteine to phenylalanine, the CDR3 consists of 14 amino acids. The kept DNA is CDR3 alone, 42 bases in frame from the first base. According to the germline V gene, CDR1 reads MDHEN and CDR2 reads SYDVKM. The meaning of the sample's time point label: about 28 days (+/-7) after the second vaccine dose. AZD1222 recipients whose second dose came at about 4 weeks and those whose second dose came at about 12 weeks were combined into one group, since spike-specific TCR depth and breadth did not differ between the two schedules. Vaccinee samples were obtained from the UK trials COV001 and COV002, which included a single-blind randomized controlled phase 2/3 trial of AZD1222 (ChAdOx1 nCoV-19) in healthy adults. Trial participant PBMC samples were collected at day 0 and day 28 after the second dose for TCRbeta chain sequencing.

This specimen consisted of peripheral blood, obtained 28 days after the second AZD1222 dose. This sequence originates from an adult who received the AZD1222 COVID-19 vaccine. This chain joins TRBV28 to TRBJ2-7; TRBD1 fits 7 bases in the junction. The nucleotides are TGTGCCAGCAGTTTAAGGGACAGTCCCTACGAGCAGTACTTC. The encoded protein is CASSLRDSPYEQYF.